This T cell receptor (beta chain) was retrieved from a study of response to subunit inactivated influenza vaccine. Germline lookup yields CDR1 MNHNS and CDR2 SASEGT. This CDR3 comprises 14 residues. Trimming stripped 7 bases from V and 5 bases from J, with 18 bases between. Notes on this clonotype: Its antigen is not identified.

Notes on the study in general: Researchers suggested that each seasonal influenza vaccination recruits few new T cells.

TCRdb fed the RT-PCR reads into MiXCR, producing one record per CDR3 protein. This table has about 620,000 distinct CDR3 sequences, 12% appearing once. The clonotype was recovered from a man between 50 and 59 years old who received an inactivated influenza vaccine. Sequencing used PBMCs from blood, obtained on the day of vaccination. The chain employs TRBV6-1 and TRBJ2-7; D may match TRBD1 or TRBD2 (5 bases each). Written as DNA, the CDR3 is TGTGCCAGCACCCGTGGCCAGGGACGCGACGAGCAGTACTTC. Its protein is CASTRGQGRDEQYF.